The clone carrying this T cell receptor beta chain has only one observation. Its antigen remains unidentified. A much larger clone lies a single base off, so this may be a read error. The data stem from a study of molecular identifiers for immune sequencing clone quantification. TCR libraries were built in bulk with a published protocol and specific TCR primers. MiXCR, applied by TCRdb to the PCR reads, yields one record per CDR3 protein. Found here are 100,000 or so distinct CDR3 sequences, 35% of them singletons; the top ten hold 9.7%. V lost 0 bases to trimming and J lost 3 bases, with 17 bases between them. The CDR3 sequence is 17 residues long. Germline CDR1 is SGHVS and CDR2 is FNYEAQ. Study-level findings and limits: Clones that had above 20 RNA copies took up over 97% of effector molecules but under 1% in naive cells.

Sample: naive CD8+ T cells from blood, with Jurkat cell RNA spiked in. Subset: FACS-sorted CD8+CD4-CCR7+CD45RA+ naive T cells. The source is a human donor in good health. Some libraries in this study had Jurkat cell RNA spiked in. The chain carries TRBV7-6 and TRBJ2-5, with a tentative D call TRBD2 (6 bases). The CDR3 nucleotides are TGTGCCAGCAGCTTAGCCTGGCTTGGGACTTCAGAAGAGACCCAGTACTTC. Its protein product is CASSLAWLGTSEETQYF.